A selection of T cell receptor beta chains follows, all from one sample in a study of monozygotic twins with inflammatory bowel disease. Following a re-call of the 5' RACE reads, TCRdb has one entry per CDR3 protein and lacks DNA. This table lists over 90,000 distinct CDR3 sequences. The sample taken for sequencing was blood. The origin of the receptors is a human donor with ulcerative colitis or Crohn's disease, or a healthy co-twin of an affected twin (not recorded which). Each CDR3 is given with its conserved first and last residue. The size of a clone is reported for some rows only, either as once, few or many, or as a class for expanded clones.

cdr3_aa clone_size j_call v_call
CASSYSIPGNGNQPQHF NA TRBJ1-5 TRBV6-5
CASSPTGGETQHF NA TRBJ2-5 TRBV18
CASSLVTVVAGELFF NA TRBJ2-2 TRBV7-2
CSAETGGPTEAFF NA TRBJ1-1 TRBV20-1
CASSYRGGSAGELFF NA TRBJ2-2 TRBV6-5
CASSPGSGNTEAFF NA TRBJ1-1 TRBV18
CASNAFVGRPTSGNTIYF NA TRBJ1-3 TRBV5-1
CASSYSSTGELFF NA TRBJ2-2 TRBV5-5
CSVQDRFYYGYTF NA TRBJ1-2 TRBV29-1
CASSIDRGISEQYF NA TRBJ2-7 TRBV5-1
CASSLVSSGYEQYF NA TRBJ2-7 TRBV7-9
CASSRTTGSGMNTEAFF NA TRBJ1-1 TRBV7-9
CASSLGLLEQYF NA TRBJ2-7 TRBV7-2
CASSFSVTGELFF NA TRBJ2-2 TRBV7-2
CASSEPNTDTQYF NA TRBJ2-3 TRBV7-2
CAQNVRDRLSNEQYF NA TRBJ2-7 TRBV21-1
CASSWGTGVGNEQFF NA TRBJ2-1 TRBV5-4
CASSPVSYEQYF NA TRBJ2-7 TRBV18
CASSLDQGYNSPLHF NA TRBJ1-6 TRBV11-2
CASSMQRTDTDTQYF NA TRBJ2-3 TRBV19
CASSHLGQGFTYNEQFF medium-sized TRBJ2-1 TRBV14
CSAREVGGASYNEQFF NA TRBJ2-1 TRBV20-1
CASGGTGELFF NA TRBJ2-2 TRBV11-3
CSARVEGARGNGYTF NA TRBJ1-2 TRBV20-1
CSALESRSSGNTIYF NA TRBJ1-3 TRBV20-1
CATAGPHATNEKLFF NA TRBJ1-4 TRBV15
CASSLEKGTAQYF NA TRBJ2-5 TRBV11-2
CASSLVGGHKAWNEQFF NA TRBJ2-1 TRBV11-2
CASSLDNNKYF NA TRBJ2-5 TRBV7-8
CAWSGRATAFF NA TRBJ1-1 TRBV30
CASSPDHGQGNEAFF NA TRBJ1-1 TRBV18
CASSPDIYSYEQYF NA TRBJ2-7 TRBV18
CASSLIAQFINEQFF NA TRBJ2-1 TRBV12-3/TRBV12-4
CASSQWAGSVETQYF NA TRBJ2-5 TRBV21-1
CASSLGGDSNSPLHF NA TRBJ1-6 TRBV12-3/TRBV12-4
CASISMWQGERSNEQFF NA TRBJ2-1 TRBV27
CASSWTGMNTEAFF NA TRBJ1-1 TRBV27
CSARTVDWGFGEQYF NA TRBJ2-7 TRBV20-1
CASSLASQPQHF NA TRBJ1-5 TRBV12-3/TRBV12-4
CAISESGQGLLAKNIQYF NA TRBJ2-4 TRBV10-3
CASSWIGQGDQPQHF NA TRBJ1-5 TRBV7-2
CASSSQSRDRGAKSNEQFF NA TRBJ2-1 TRBV12-3/TRBV12-4
CASSEAGRNTEAFF NA TRBJ1-1 TRBV6-1
CASSLGGGNTGELFF NA TRBJ2-2 TRBV7-7
CASSIISGGLAKNIQYF NA TRBJ2-4 TRBV19
CASNDRGHSEQYF NA TRBJ2-7 TRBV6-2/TRBV6-3
CASRPTGGSGNTIYF NA TRBJ1-3 TRBV5-4
CASSVDLEMAYTF NA TRBJ1-2 TRBV9
CSVEGIHRGQETTDTQYF NA TRBJ2-3 TRBV29-1
CASRFTNTGELFF NA TRBJ2-2 TRBV6-5
CASRGSGTLLGNEQFF NA TRBJ2-1 TRBV6-2/TRBV6-3
CASSPRLLGPGQGTDTQYF NA TRBJ2-3 TRBV18
CASRLSGRYTGELFF NA TRBJ2-2 TRBV19
CATSTSGTYNEQFF NA TRBJ2-1 TRBV24-1
CSALSTRGLLTDTQYF NA TRBJ2-3 TRBV20-1